This TCR beta chain was documented in a study of beta chain features in type 1 diabetes. At the level of the study: The patients were much like the healthy donors in age, gender and cell yields.

This clone showed up just a few times. TCRB transcripts that were expressed got sequenced, as all of the isolated RNA had been reverse transcribed. Naive, central memory and regulatory T cell samples averaged around 4 million immunoSEQ reads each. The table came from immunoSEQ multiplex PCR; TCRdb's copy has only in-frame clones and leaves some out. Of 350,000 to 450,000 clones detected, about 15% appear once; the ten largest clones hold roughly 0.019%. What was sequenced was naive CD4+ T cells from blood. This TCR was recovered from a woman younger than 30 in good health.

CDR3 residues: CASSSGQGWDYTF. The CDR3 DNA reads as TGTGCCAGCAGCAGTGGACAGGGATGGGACTACACCTTC. The chain carries TRBV28 and TRBJ1-2; 8 bases match TRBD1. There are 13 residues in the CDR3. Per the germline V gene, CDR1 is MDHEN and CDR2 is SYDVKM. The junction had 10 bases not matched to a gene; V was cut back by 6 bases and J by 10 bases.